This T cell receptor beta chain was sequenced for a study of T-cell reconstitution after alpha-beta-depleted transplantation in children. This sample's TCRbeta library carried unique molecular identifier barcodes. TCRdb recomputed calls from the PCR reads with MiXCR, one row per CDR3 protein. The sample carries about 600,000 distinct CDR3 sequences, under 12% recorded once. The source of this sequence is a human donor who donated a stem cell graft to a child with acute myeloid leukemia. Sequencing was performed on PBMCs from the stem cell graft donor, taken from the stem cell graft.

CDR3 loop: CASSFGGTGYTF. In DNA form, the CDR3 reads TGTGCCAGCAGCTTCGGGGGGACTGGCTACACCTTC. J is TRBJ1-2 and V is TRBV5-6; a possible D gene is TRBD1 (5 bases). The V gene lost 2 bases and the J gene lost 7 bases, with 9 bases spanning the gap. Germline lookup yields CDR1 SGHDT and CDR2 YYEEEE. The CDR3 spans 12 residues.